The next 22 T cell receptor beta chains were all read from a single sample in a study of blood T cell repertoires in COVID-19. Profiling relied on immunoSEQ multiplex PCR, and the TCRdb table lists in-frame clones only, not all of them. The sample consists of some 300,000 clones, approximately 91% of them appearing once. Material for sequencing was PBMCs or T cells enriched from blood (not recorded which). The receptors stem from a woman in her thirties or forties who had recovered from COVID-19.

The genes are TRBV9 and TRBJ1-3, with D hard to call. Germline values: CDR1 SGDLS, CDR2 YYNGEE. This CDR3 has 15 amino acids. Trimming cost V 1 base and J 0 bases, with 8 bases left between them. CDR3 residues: CASSVRSSSGNTIYF. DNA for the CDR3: TGTGCCAGCAGCGTAAGGAGCAGCTCTGGAAACACCATATATTTT.

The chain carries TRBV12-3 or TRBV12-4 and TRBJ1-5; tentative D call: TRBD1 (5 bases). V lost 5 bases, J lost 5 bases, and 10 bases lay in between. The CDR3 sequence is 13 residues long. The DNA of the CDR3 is TGTGCCAGCAGTATAAAACAGGATCAGCCCCAGCATTTT. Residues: CASSIKQDQPQHF.

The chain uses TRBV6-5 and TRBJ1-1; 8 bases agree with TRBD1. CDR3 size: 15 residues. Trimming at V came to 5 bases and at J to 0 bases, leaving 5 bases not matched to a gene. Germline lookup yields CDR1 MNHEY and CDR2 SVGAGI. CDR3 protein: CASSLLDRVNTEAFF. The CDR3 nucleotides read TGTGCCAGCAGTCTTTTGGACAGGGTGAACACTGAAGCTTTCTTT.

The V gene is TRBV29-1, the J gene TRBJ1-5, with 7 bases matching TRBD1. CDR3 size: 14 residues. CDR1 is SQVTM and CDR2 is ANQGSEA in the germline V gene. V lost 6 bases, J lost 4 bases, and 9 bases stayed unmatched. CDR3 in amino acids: CSVLTGLTNQPQHF. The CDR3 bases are TGCAGCGTGCTGACAGGGCTGACGAATCAGCCCCAGCATTTT.

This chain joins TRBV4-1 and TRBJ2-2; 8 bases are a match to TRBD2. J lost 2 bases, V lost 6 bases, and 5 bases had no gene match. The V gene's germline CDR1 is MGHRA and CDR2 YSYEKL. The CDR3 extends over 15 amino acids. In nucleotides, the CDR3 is TGCGCCAGCAGGATAGCGGGACTAAACACCGGGGAGCTGTTTTTT. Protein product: CASRIAGLNTGELFF.

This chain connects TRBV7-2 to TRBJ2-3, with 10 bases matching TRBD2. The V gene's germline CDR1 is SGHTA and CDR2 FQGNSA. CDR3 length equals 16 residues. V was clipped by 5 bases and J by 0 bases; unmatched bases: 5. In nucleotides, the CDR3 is TGTGCCAGCAGCCTCGGACTAGCGGTGAGCACAGATACGCAGTATTTT. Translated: CASSLGLAVSTDTQYF.

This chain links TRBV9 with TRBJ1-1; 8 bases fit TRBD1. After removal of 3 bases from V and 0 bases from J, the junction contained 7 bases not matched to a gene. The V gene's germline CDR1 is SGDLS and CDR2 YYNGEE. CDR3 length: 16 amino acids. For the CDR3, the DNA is TGTGCCAGCAGCGCTGGACAGGGATTAATGAACACTGAAGCTTTCTTT. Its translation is CASSAGQGLMNTEAFF. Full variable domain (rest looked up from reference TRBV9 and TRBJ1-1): DSGVTQTPKHLITATGQRVTLRCSPRSGDLSVYWYQQSLDQGLQFLIQYYNGEERAKGNILERFSAQQFPDLHSELNLSSLELGDSALYFCASSAGQGLMNTEAFFGQGTRLTVV.

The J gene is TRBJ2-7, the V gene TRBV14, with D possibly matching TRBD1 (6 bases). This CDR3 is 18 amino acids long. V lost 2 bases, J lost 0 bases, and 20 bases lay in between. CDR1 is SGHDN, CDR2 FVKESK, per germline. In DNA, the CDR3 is TGTGCCAGCAGCCAACTAGAAGGACAGAGTCCTAACTCCTACGAGCAGTACTTC. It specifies CASSQLEGQSPNSYEQYF.

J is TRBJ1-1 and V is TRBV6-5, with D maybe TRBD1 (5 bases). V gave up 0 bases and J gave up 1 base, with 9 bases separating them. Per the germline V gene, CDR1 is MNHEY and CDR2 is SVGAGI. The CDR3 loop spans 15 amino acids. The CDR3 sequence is CASSYSRRENTEAFF. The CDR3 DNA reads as TGTGCCAGCAGTTACTCCCGCAGGGAGAACACTGAAGCTTTCTTT.

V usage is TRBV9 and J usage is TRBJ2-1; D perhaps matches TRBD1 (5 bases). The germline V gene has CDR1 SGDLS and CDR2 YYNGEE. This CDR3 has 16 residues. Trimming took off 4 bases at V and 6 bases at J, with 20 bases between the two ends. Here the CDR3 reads CASSSAVRTQLNEQFF. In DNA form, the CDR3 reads TGTGCCAGCAGCTCGGCCGTGCGGACACAACTCAATGAGCAGTTCTTC.

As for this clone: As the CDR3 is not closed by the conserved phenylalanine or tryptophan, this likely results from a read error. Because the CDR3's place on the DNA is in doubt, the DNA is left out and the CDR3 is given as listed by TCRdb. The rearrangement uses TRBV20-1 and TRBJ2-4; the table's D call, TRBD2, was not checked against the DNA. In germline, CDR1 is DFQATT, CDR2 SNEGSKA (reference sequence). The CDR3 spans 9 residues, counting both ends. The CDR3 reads CSAPGLAHL.

The CDR3 loop reads CASSLSTSGETQYF. In DNA form, the CDR3 reads TGTGCCAGCAGCTTGTCGACTAGCGGCGAGACCCAGTACTTC. This chain connects TRBV5-6 to TRBJ2-5, with 9 positions matching TRBD2. Germline assignment: CDR1 SGHDT and CDR2 YYEEEE. V dropped 1 base and J dropped 5; count of bases not matched to a gene: 3. The CDR3 runs to 14 residues.

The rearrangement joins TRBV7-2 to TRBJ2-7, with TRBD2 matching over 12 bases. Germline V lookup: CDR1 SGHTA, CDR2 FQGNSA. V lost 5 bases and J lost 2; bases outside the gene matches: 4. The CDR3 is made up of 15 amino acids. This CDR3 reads CASSKTSGSPYEQYF. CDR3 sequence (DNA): TGTGCCAGCAGCAAGACTAGCGGGAGTCCCTACGAGCAGTACTTC.

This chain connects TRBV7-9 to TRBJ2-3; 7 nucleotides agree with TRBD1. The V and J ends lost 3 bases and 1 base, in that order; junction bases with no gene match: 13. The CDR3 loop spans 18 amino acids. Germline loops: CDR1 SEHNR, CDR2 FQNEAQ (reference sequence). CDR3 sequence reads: CASSFRFYRGEGTDTQYF. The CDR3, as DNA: TGTGCCAGCAGCTTTCGGTTCTACAGGGGAGAGGGCACAGATACGCAGTATTTT.

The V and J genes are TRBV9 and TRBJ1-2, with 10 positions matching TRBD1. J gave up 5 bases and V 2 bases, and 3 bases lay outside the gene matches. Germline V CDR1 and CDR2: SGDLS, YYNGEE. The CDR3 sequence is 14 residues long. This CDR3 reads CASSVDRGLYGYTF. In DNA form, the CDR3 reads TGTGCCAGCAGCGTCGACAGGGGGCTATATGGCTACACCTTC.

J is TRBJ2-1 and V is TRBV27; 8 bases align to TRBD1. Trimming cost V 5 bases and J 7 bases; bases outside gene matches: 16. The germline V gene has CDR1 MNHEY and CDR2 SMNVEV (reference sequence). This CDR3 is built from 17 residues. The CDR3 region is CASSTWSGQGAYNEQFF. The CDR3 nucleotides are TGTGCCAGCAGTACCTGGAGTGGTCAGGGGGCATATAATGAGCAGTTCTTC.

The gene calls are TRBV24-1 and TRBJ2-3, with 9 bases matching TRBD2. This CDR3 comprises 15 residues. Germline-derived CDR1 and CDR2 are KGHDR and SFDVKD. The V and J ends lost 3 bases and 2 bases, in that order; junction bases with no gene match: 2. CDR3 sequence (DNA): TGTGCCACCAGTGATGCTAGCGGGAACACAGATACGCAGTATTTT. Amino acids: CATSDASGNTDTQYF.

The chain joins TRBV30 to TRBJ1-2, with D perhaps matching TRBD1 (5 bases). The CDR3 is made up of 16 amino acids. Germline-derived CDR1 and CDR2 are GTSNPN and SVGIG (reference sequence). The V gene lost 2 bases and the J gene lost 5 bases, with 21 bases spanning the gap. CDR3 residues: CAWSFPGTAGGYGYTF. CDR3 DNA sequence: TGTGCCTGGAGTTTTCCCGGGACGGCGGGAGGGTATGGCTACACCTTC. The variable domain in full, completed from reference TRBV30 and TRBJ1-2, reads SQTIHQWPATLVQPVGSPLSLECTVEGTSNPNLYWYRQAAGRGLQLLFYSVGIGQISSEVPQNLSASRPQDRQFILSSKKLLLSDSGFYLCAWSFPGTAGGYGYTFGSGTRLTVV.

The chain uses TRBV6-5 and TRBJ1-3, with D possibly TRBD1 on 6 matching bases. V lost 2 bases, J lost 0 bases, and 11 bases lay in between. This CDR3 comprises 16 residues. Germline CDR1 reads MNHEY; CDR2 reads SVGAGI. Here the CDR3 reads CASSYAGAHSGNTIYF. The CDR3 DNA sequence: TGTGCCAGCAGTTACGCAGGGGCCCACTCTGGAAACACCATATATTTT.

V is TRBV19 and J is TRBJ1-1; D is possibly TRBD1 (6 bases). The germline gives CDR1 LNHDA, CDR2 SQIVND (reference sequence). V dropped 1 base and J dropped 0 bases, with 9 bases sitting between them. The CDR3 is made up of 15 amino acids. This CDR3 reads CASSIGAGVNTEAFF. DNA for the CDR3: TGTGCCAGTAGTATAGGGGCAGGGGTGAACACTGAAGCTTTCTTT. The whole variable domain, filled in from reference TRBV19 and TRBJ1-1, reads DGGITQSPKYLFRKEGQNVTLSCEQNLNHDAMYWYRQDPGQGLRLIYYSQIVNDFQKGDIAEGYSVSREKKESFPLTVTSAQKNPTAFYLCASSIGAGVNTEAFFGQGTRLTVV.

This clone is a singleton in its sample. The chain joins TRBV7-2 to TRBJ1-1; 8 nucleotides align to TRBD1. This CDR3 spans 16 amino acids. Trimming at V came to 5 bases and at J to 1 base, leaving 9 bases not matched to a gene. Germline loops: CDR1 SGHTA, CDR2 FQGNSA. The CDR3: CASSHTRTGTNTEAFF. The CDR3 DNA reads TGTGCCAGCAGCCACACACGGACAGGGACGAACACTGAAGCTTTCTTT. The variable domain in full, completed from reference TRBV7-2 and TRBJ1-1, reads GAGVSQSPSNKVTEKGKDVELRCDPISGHTALYWYRQSLGQGLEFLIYFQGNSAPDKSGLPSDRFSAERTGGSVSTLTIQRTQQEDSAVYLCASSHTRTGTNTEAFFGQGTRLTVV.

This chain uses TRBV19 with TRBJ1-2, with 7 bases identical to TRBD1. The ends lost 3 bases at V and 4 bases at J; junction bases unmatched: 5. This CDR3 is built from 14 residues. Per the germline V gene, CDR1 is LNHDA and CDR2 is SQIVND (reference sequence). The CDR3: CASSIPGTAYGYTF. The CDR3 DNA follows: TGTGCCAGTAGTATCCCCGGGACAGCCTATGGCTACACCTTC.